This T cell receptor beta chain was recovered during a study of blood T cell repertoires in COVID-19. Study-level background: The origin of the acute and convalescent COVID-19 samples was the United States, Italy and Spain. PBMCs, B-cell-depleted T cells, or T cells were the source of the cDNA or gDNA that made up the material.

In the authors' workflow: Amplification with reference gene primers provided the estimates of nucleated cell counts. Generated by immunoSEQ multiplex PCR, the TCRdb table keeps only in-frame clones and is missing some. That table gives V, J and clone size, and the DNA gave D and trimming. The data show over 150,000 clones, about 86% seen once. Recovered status applied to Cohort 3 donors who had two consecutive negative PCRs. It also applied to those with clearance or with symptom resolution. Germline CDR1 SGHNT, CDR2 YYREEE (reference sequence). The CDR3 totals 14 residues. The V and J ends lost 3 bases and 1 base respectively, with 9 bases between them.

This clonotype originated in a middle-aged man who had recovered from COVID-19. Sequenced material: PBMCs or T cells enriched from blood (not recorded which). The V gene is TRBV5-4, the J gene TRBJ2-3; D is perhaps TRBD1 (5 bases). CDR3: CASSYKGGTDTQYF. Here the CDR3 DNA reads TGTGCCAGCAGCTACAAAGGGGGCACAGATACGCAGTATTTT.